The sequence of this T cell receptor (beta chain) was determined in a study of T-cell memory formation after mild COVID-19 (dated by TCRdb to the early 2020s). Regarding the research as a whole: Most TCR sequence clusters were specific to one of the two donors. In a couple of donors, T-cell clones that expanded and contracted after mild COVID-19 were tracked by sequencing TCRalpha and TCRbeta repertoires over time. Two young, previously healthy adult volunteers made up the cohort, one male and one female.

What the research found in general, with its limitations: Whether the second-wave clones peaking on day 37 were SARS-CoV-2 specific was not confirmed. Contracting CD4+ clones were located mainly in the CM and EM memory subsets, whereas CD8+ clones were found to be enriched in EMRA. From day 15 to 85, contracting clones showed balanced CD4/CD8 phenotypes, whereas a second wave of clones that expanded from day 15 to 37 leaned towards CD4+. Some responding clones were found in pre-infection memory, which suggests that pre-existing cross-reactive memory T cells took part in the SARS-CoV-2 response. Only two mild cases were covered by the study, and larger cohorts that include severe cases with pre-infection samples were considered necessary.

For sequencing, an Illumina NovaSeq 6000 was employed. TCRalpha and TCRbeta cDNA libraries were built by 5'RACE with constant-segment primers, adding sample barcodes and unique molecular identifiers. RNA was extracted from every sample with Trizol reagent. Libraries were amplified in two PCR steps, with a second sample barcode and Illumina TruSeq adapters added in the second step. Libraries were sequenced on an Illumina NovaSeq with 2 x 150 bp paired-end reads. The paper's data handling went like this. Demultiplexing of reads and collapsing into UMI-guided consensus sequences were performed with migec v1.2.7. Using mixcr v2.1.11, the UMI consensuses were aligned to TRA and TRB V and J templates and assembled into clonotypes. A clonotype was counted as expanded or contracted only if both edgeR and NoisET called the change significant, with noise models trained on biological replicates. edgeR calls used a false discovery rate-adjusted p below 0.01 and a log2 fold-change threshold of 1. As an exploratory analysis of dynamics, max-normalized trajectories of the 1000 most abundant clonotypes were examined by PCA with hierarchical clustering. Separately sequenced CD4+ and CD8+ repertoires were used to assign a CD4 or CD8 phenotype to each responding clone. TCRdb reprocessed the public reads (quality trimming at Q25 with fastp, clone calling with MiXCR) and kept in-frame beta chains. For every CDR3 protein sequence, its rows merge into one entry that carries the most common genes and DNA. TCRdb's processing, not the authors', yielded these V and J calls. The sample table holds almost 550,000 distinct CDR3 sequences, of which 20% were seen once. Of the sample, under 15% is held by the ten largest clones.

There are 16 amino acids in the CDR3, from cysteine to phenylalanine inclusive. CDR3 DNA only is kept here, 48 bases in frame from base 1. CDR1 and CDR2, looked up from the germline V gene, are SGHRS and YFSETQ. The germline ends are 19 bases apart after V is trimmed by 7 bases and J by 1 base. PBMCs were isolated by Ficoll-Paque density gradient centrifugation. This clonotype turned up a few times. Its antigen target is currently unknown. The input lacks base qualities; no much larger clone sits a single base away. The chain is made from TRBV5-1 and TRBJ2-3, with the D gene not clear enough to name. The sequence was obtained from an adult woman who had mild COVID-19 (a few samples of this study predate the infection). The sample titles of this study are shuffled in the database, so cell type and time point are left out; the donor was told from shared clones. Sample: PBMCs or a T cell subset sorted from them (not recorded which). The CDR3 region reads CASSMLPDSRTDTQYF. The DNA is TGCGCCAGCTCGATGCTACCCGATTCTCGCACAGATACGCAGTATTTT.